This T cell receptor beta chain was observed in a study of T cell responses to AZD1222 COVID-19 vaccine. Assay used: immunoSEQ multiplex PCR; TCRdb lists only in-frame clones, some missing. The repertoire includes over 130,000 clones, around 94% of them detected once, and 9.3% sits in the top ten. With 3 bases removed from V and 8 bases from J, the gap between germline ends came to 13 bases. In germline, CDR1 is GTSNPN, CDR2 SVGIG (reference sequence). This CDR3 has 12 residues. The chain couples TRBV30 to TRBJ1-1, with D maybe TRBD1 (5 bases). Sequences were derived from peripheral blood, sampled 28 days after the second AZD1222 dose. This receptor was obtained from an adult who received the AZD1222 COVID-19 vaccine. CDR3: CAWSRVTNEAFF. DNA of the CDR3: TGTGCCTGGAGCAGGGTTACCAACGAAGCTTTCTTT.